These T cell receptor beta chains were read from a single sample in a study of T cells after yellow fever vaccination. MiXCR, run by TCRdb on the 5' RACE reads, gives a single entry per CDR3 protein. Of about 160,000 distinct CDR3 sequences listed, 6% to 7.5% are singletons. The input for sequencing was CD4+ T cells sorted from PBMCs, taken around 5 days after the first yellow fever vaccination. The receptors were sampled from a man aged 18 to 29 who received the YFV17D yellow fever vaccine. CDR3s include the opening cysteine and the closing phenylalanine or tryptophan. The order of the fields is V gene, CDR3 length, J gene, CDR3 protein.

>TRBV5-1|14|TRBJ1-1
CASSYNGGGAEAFF
>TRBV7-2|13|TRBJ2-3
CASLSGGADTQYF
>TRBV11-2|12|TRBJ1-4
CASSLETEKLFF
>TRBV6-5|14|TRBJ2-1
CASESGGTYNEQFF
>TRBV5-1|14|TRBJ1-1
CASSTGHLNTEAFF
>TRBV28|13|TRBJ2-7
CASSFAPAYEQYF
>TRBV20-1|13|TRBJ2-3
CSAKTGGGYTQYF
>TRBV5-1|12|TRBJ2-5
CASSLEGGTQYF
>TRBV5-4|15|TRBJ2-2
CASSPQRGTTGELFF
>TRBV5-6|15|TRBJ2-1
CASSPPAGDYNEQFF
>TRBV12-3/TRBV12-4|14|TRBJ1-4
CASTVGQGGEKLFF
>TRBV5-1|16|TRBJ2-3
CASSFTTRSNTDTQYF
>TRBV12-3/TRBV12-4|15|TRBJ2-2
CASSSGTGEPGELFF
>TRBV6-5|17|TRBJ2-2
CASSYRLLSTNTGELFF
>TRBV7-2|15|TRBJ1-6
CASSLGRSHNSPLHF
>TRBV2|13|TRBJ1-4
CASSEGPGEKLFF
>TRBV7-2|14|TRBJ2-7
CASSSRTLDYEQYF
>TRBV6-5|13|TRBJ2-1
CASSYSIRDEQFF
>TRBV6-5|14|TRBJ1-1
CASSYGGQNTEAFF
>TRBV9|15|TRBJ1-4
CASSPGAGTNEKLFF
>TRBV5-5|15|TRBJ2-2
CASSLVPNGAGELFF
>TRBV5-1|15|TRBJ1-2
CASSLARLTDDGYTF
>TRBV6-5|15|TRBJ1-2
CASSYSGQTYYGYTF
>TRBV9|13|TRBJ2-7
CASSVTEGYEQYF
>TRBV3-1|11|TRBJ1-2
CASSQSKGYTF
>TRBV5-1|15|TRBJ2-1
CASSLGGGAINEQFF
>TRBV28|15|TRBJ1-1
CASSLGTGGDTEAFF
>TRBV20-1|15|TRBJ2-5
CSAIGGGGPQESQYF
>TRBV3-1|14|TRBJ1-4
CASSPATGREKLFF
>TRBV10-3|13|TRBJ2-3
CAITKQGTDTQYF
>TRBV6-2/TRBV6-3|12|TRBJ2-7
CASSSSHVEQYF
>TRBV7-2|14|TRBJ2-1
CASSATRNYNEQFF
>TRBV7-2|15|TRBJ2-3
CASSLGDRDPDTQYF
>TRBV2|12|TRBJ2-2
CASSDNTGELFF
>TRBV12-3/TRBV12-4|13|TRBJ2-5
CASSLYPQETQYF
>TRBV6-2/TRBV6-3|15|TRBJ2-5
CASSSTSGGRGTQYF
>TRBV20-1|15|TRBJ2-3
CSARAGGGVADTQYF
>TRBV7-2|13|TRBJ2-7
CASSLSSVYEQYF
>TRBV24-1|18|TRBJ2-6
CATSDGQGRFTGANVLTF
>TRBV25-1|16|TRBJ1-2
CASSEWESTSNYGYTF
>TRBV10-3|15|TRBJ1-1
CAISGTGTGYTEAFF
>TRBV12-3/TRBV12-4|15|TRBJ2-3
CASSLLDPGTDTQYF
>TRBV11-2|15|TRBJ1-1
CASSATGISVTEAFF
>TRBV7-9|14|TRBJ1-1
CASSPGTPGTEAFF
>TRBV12-3/TRBV12-4|16|TRBJ2-5
CASTFGAGHPQETQYF
>TRBV7-2|14|TRBJ1-2
CASSLASKRGGYTF
>TRBV27|13|TRBJ2-5
CASSFGRQETQYF
>TRBV4-1|16|TRBJ1-1
CASSPSGGALNTEAFF
>TRBV7-2|16|TRBJ2-2
CASSLRQGAVTGELFF
>TRBV7-9|15|TRBJ2-1
CASSSDATDYNEQFF
>TRBV4-2|12|TRBJ2-1
CASSQDRNEQFF
>TRBV18|15|TRBJ1-1
CASSPRTQGHTEAFF
>TRBV7-8|13|TRBJ2-1
CASSLRGNNEQFF
>TRBV6-5|16|TRBJ1-2
CASSYRGGGNRDDYTF
>TRBV7-2|16|TRBJ2-5
CASSSSVRAGQETQYF
>TRBV7-2|15|TRBJ1-4
CASSRRQAANEKLFF